The 31 T cell receptor beta chains below come from one sample, sequenced in a study of blood T cell repertoires in COVID-19. The repertoire was sequenced with immunoSEQ multiplex PCR; TCRdb's copy has only in-frame clones and lacks some. The sample lists hundreds of thousands of clones, approximately 85% occurring once. Material: peripheral blood. Receptors originate from a man aged 45-65 years with active or convalescent COVID-19.

This clone qualifies as medium-sized. The gene calls are TRBV19 and TRBJ1-1; 7 nucleotides align to TRBD1. The ends lost 4 bases at V and 4 bases at J; junction bases unmatched: 3. Germline CDR1 is LNHDA and CDR2 is SQIVND (reference sequence). The CDR3 sequence is 13 residues long. The CDR3 protein is CASSTGGFTEAFF. The CDR3 coding sequence is TGTGCCAGTAGTACAGGGGGGTTCACTGAAGCTTTCTTT.

The V gene is TRBV19, the J gene TRBJ2-7; 8 nucleotides match TRBD1. Germline lookup yields CDR1 LNHDA and CDR2 SQIVND (reference sequence). With V trimmed by 6 bases and J by 0 bases, 10 bases remained unmatched. This CDR3 is 16 amino acids long. The chain's CDR3 is CASRESGGLSSYEQYF. CDR3 DNA sequence: TGTGCCAGTAGGGAATCAGGGGGCTTAAGCTCCTACGAGCAGTACTTC.

The sample holds one count of this clone. This sequence joins TRBV3-1 (or the pseudogene TRBV3-2) and TRBJ2-3; TRBD2 agrees at 8 bases. With 4 bases clipped from V and 4 bases from J, the junction kept 13 bases outside the gene matches. This CDR3 is built from 17 residues. From germline, CDR1 is LGHDT and CDR2 YNNKEL (reference sequence). CDR3 protein: CASSPERAGAGADTQYF. Written as DNA, the CDR3 is TGTGCCAGCAGCCCTGAGAGAGCGGGAGCGGGAGCAGATACGCAGTATTTT.

The CDR3 spells CASSAGQGLFVTQHF. The CDR3 nucleotides read TGTGCCAGCAGTGCGGGACAGGGGCTCTTTGTGACCCAGCATTTT. The chain couples TRBV2 to TRBJ1-5; 10 positions match TRBD1. Trimming removed 4 bases from V and 11 bases from J; junction bases left unmatched: 11. CDR3 length: 15 residues. Per the germline V gene, CDR1 is SNHLY and CDR2 is FYNNEI.

The chain joins TRBV5-1 to TRBJ1-2, with 7 bases that match TRBD1. The CDR3 is made up of 13 amino acids. The V segment lost 0 bases and the J segment 7 bases; nucleotides outside the gene matches: 3. CDR1 is SGHRS and CDR2 is YFSETQ in the germline V gene. The CDR3 protein is CASSLEGASGYTF. CDR3 bases: TGCGCCAGCAGCTTGGAGGGGGCGAGTGGCTACACCTTC.

The rearrangement uses TRBV9 and TRBJ2-2, with 8 bases aligning to TRBD1. The length of the CDR3 is 16 residues. Germline assignment: CDR1 SGDLS and CDR2 YYNGEE. Trimming took 1 base from V and 4 from J; bases not matched to a gene: 6. CDR3 bases: TGTGCCAGCAGCGTACTGGACAGGGCGAGCACCGGGGAGCTGTTTTTT. Translation: CASSVLDRASTGELFF. The complete variable domain, with remaining parts taken from reference TRBV9 and TRBJ2-2, reads DSGVTQTPKHLITATGQRVTLRCSPRSGDLSVYWYQQSLDQGLQFLIQYYNGEERAKGNILERFSAQQFPDLHSELNLSSLELGDSALYFCASSVLDRASTGELFFGEGSRLTVL.

J is TRBJ2-2 and V is TRBV18; D might be TRBD2 (5 bases). Germline lookup yields CDR1 KGHSH and CDR2 LQKENI. The CDR3 is made up of 18 amino acids. V gave up 1 base and J gave up 3 bases, with 18 bases separating them. The CDR3 region is CASSPRQTRFGDTGELFF. CDR3 coding DNA: TGTGCCAGCTCACCACGCCAGACTCGTTTCGGGGACACCGGGGAGCTGTTTTTT. Supplemented by reference TRBV18 and TRBJ2-2, the full variable domain reads NAGVMQNPRHLVRRRGQEARLRCSPMKGHSHVYWYRQLPEEGLKFMVYLQKENIIDESGMPKERFSAEFPKEGPSILRIQQVVRGDSAAYFCASSPRQTRFGDTGELFFGEGSRLTVL.

The CDR3 region is CASAEADYEQYF. DNA for the CDR3: TGTGCTAGTGCGGAGGCGGACTACGAGCAGTACTTC. The chain uses TRBV12-5 and TRBJ2-7, with a tentative D call TRBD2 (5 bases). The CDR3 totals 12 residues. V lost 7 bases and J lost 3, with 10 bases in between. Germline lookup yields CDR1 LGHNT and CDR2 FRNRAP.

This clone was seen only a few times. The chain uses TRBV28 and TRBJ1-6; D is possibly TRBD1 (5 bases). CDR1 is MDHEN and CDR2 is SYDVKM in the germline V gene. V gave up 7 bases and J gave up 10 bases, with 26 bases separating them. CDR3 length equals 17 residues. CDR3 coding DNA: TGTGCCAGCAAACTCGGCCTTCCGGGGGTAGGACAATCACCCCTCCACTTT. Protein: CASKLGLPGVGQSPLHF.

The V call is TRBV7-9, the J call TRBJ2-3, with unresolved D. This CDR3 has 16 residues. The germline V gene encodes CDR1 SEHNR and CDR2 FQNEAQ (reference sequence). V lost 0 bases and J 1 base, leaving 11 bases between the germline ends. CDR3 DNA: TGTGCCAGCAGCTTAGCGCTCGCCCAGGGCACAGATACGCAGTATTTT. This encodes CASSLALAQGTDTQYF.

The rearrangement joins TRBV7-9 to TRBJ1-2; D gene unclear. This CDR3 comprises 12 residues. The V gene lost 1 base and the J gene lost 4 bases, with 4 bases spanning the gap. CDR1 is SEHNR and CDR2 is FQNEAQ in the germline V gene (reference sequence). CDR3 bases: TGTGCCAGCAGCTTAGACGGCTATGGCTACACCTTC. Its translation is CASSLDGYGYTF.

Here the CDR3 reads CASSVESSGNEQFF. CDR3 nucleotides: TGTGCCAGCAGCGTAGAATCTAGCGGCAATGAGCAGTTCTTC. This chain connects TRBV9 to TRBJ2-1, with TRBD2 matching over 7 bases. V gave up 0 bases and J gave up 6 bases; unmatched junction bases: 3. CDR3 length: 14 residues. Germline loops: CDR1 SGDLS, CDR2 YYNGEE.

This sequence joins TRBV27 and TRBJ2-7, with 10 bases aligning to TRBD2. The CDR3 has 16 amino acids. The J segment lost 2 bases and the V segment lost 5 bases, leaving 9 bases of the junction unmatched. From germline, CDR1 is MNHEY and CDR2 SMNVEV (reference sequence). CDR3 residues: CASSLVLAGAPYEQYF. The CDR3 region has the DNA TGTGCCAGCAGTCTCGTGCTAGCGGGAGCCCCCTACGAGCAGTACTTC.

This chain uses TRBV5-1 with TRBJ1-3; maybe TRBD1 (5 bases). CDR1 SGHRS and CDR2 YFSETQ come from the germline V gene. The CDR3 loop spans 14 amino acids. V was clipped by 2 bases and J by 6 bases, with 12 bases between them. DNA for the CDR3: TGCGCCAGCAGCTTTAAAGGGGTTGAAAACACCATATATTTT. Protein: CASSFKGVENTIYF.

The chain combines TRBV29-1 with TRBJ2-1, with TRBD2 matching over 8 bases. Germline V gene sequence: CDR1 SQVTM, CDR2 ANQGSEA. V shed 7 bases, J shed 10 bases, and the junction held 3 bases outside the gene matches. The CDR3 is 10 amino acids. Here the CDR3 reads CSAGGAEQFF. DNA of the CDR3: TGCAGCGCCGGGGGGGCAGAGCAGTTCTTC.

This clone was detected only a few times. The rearrangement uses TRBV6-5 and TRBJ1-1; 11 bases map to TRBD1. J gave up 4 bases and V 6 bases, and 7 bases lay outside the gene matches. CDR1 is MNHEY, CDR2 SVGAGI, per germline. This CDR3 spans 15 amino acids. CDR3 sequence: CASRLYGTGGTEAFF. In DNA form, the CDR3 reads TGTGCCAGCAGGCTTTATGGGACAGGGGGCACTGAAGCTTTCTTT.

This chain links TRBV6-6 with TRBJ1-4; tentative D call: TRBD1 (5 bases). Germline loops: CDR1 MNHNY, CDR2 SVGAGI (reference sequence). V lost 6 bases and J 8 bases, leaving 7 bases between the germline ends. The CDR3 runs to 11 residues. The CDR3 sequence is CASRRQEKLFF. The CDR3 bases are TGTGCCAGCAGGAGACAGGAAAAACTGTTTTTT.

The rearrangement uses TRBV6-2 or TRBV6-3 and TRBJ2-1; 8 bases map to TRBD2. The length of the CDR3 is 15 residues. The V segment lost 0 bases and the J segment 7 bases; nucleotides outside the gene matches: 5. CDR1 MNHEY and CDR2 SVGEGT come from the germline V gene. The CDR3 protein is CASSYSESGSNEQFF. As DNA, the CDR3 is TGTGCCAGCAGTTACTCCGAAAGCGGGAGTAATGAGCAGTTCTTC.

This clone was recorded once. The chain couples TRBV6-5 to TRBJ1-1; possible D gene TRBD1, 5 bases. The V gene's germline CDR1 is MNHEY and CDR2 SVGAGI. V lost 9 bases to trimming and J lost 6 bases, with 17 bases between them. The CDR3 covers 13 residues. DNA for the CDR3: TGTGCCAGTGGGAGGGACCGCCAAGCTGAAGCTTTCTTT. Translated, it gives CASGRDRQAEAFF.

This clone appeared once. The rearrangement uses TRBV11-2 and TRBJ2-7, with 11 nucleotides matching TRBD2. Trimming removed 1 base from V and 0 bases from J; junction bases left unmatched: 5. The CDR3 contains 17 residues. Germline values: CDR1 SGHAT, CDR2 FQNNGV. This CDR3 is CASSLGRTSGSSYEQYF. The CDR3 DNA sequence: TGTGCCAGCAGCTTAGGTCGCACTAGCGGGAGCTCCTACGAGCAGTACTTC.

The rearrangement links TRBV3-1 (or the pseudogene TRBV3-2) to TRBJ1-2; no clear D gene. Germline V CDR1 and CDR2: LGHDT, YNNKEL (reference sequence). Trimming shortened V by 3 bases and J by 8 bases, and 13 bases separated the two germline ends. The CDR3 runs 13 residues. The CDR3 loop reads CASSQGGPGGYTF. CDR3 DNA sequence: TGTGCCAGCAGCCAGGGAGGGCCTGGAGGCTACACCTTC.

There are many counts of this clone. The chain uses TRBV10-3 and TRBJ2-7; 8 nucleotides align to TRBD1. With V trimmed by 4 bases and J by 7 bases, 9 bases remained unmatched. CDR3 length: 14 amino acids. CDR1 is ENHRY, CDR2 SYGVKD, per germline. The CDR3 nucleotides read TGTGCCATCAGTGTGCGGCAGGGGGCTGGGGAGCAGTACTTC. Translating it yields CAISVRQGAGEQYF.

The chain employs TRBV4-1 and TRBJ1-1; no definite D call. The V gene's germline CDR1 is MGHRA and CDR2 YSYEKL. The CDR3 consists of 15 residues. Trimming stripped 0 bases from V and 10 bases from J, with 18 bases between. This CDR3 is CASSQDETQTLGAFF. The CDR3 DNA sequence: TGCGCCAGCAGCCAAGACGAGACCCAAACACTAGGAGCTTTCTTT.

V is TRBV9 and J is TRBJ2-1; no clear D gene. With 1 base removed from V and 9 bases from J, the gap between germline ends came to 5 bases. Looked up from germline, CDR1 is SGDLS and CDR2 is YYNGEE. The CDR3 runs 11 residues. Here the CDR3 reads CASSVSGEQFF. The CDR3 DNA reads as TGTGCCAGCAGCGTATCGGGTGAGCAGTTCTTC.

The chain links TRBV2 to TRBJ2-7; 9 nucleotides match TRBD1. Germline CDR1 reads SNHLY; CDR2 reads FYNNEI. Trimming cost V 6 bases and J 3 bases; bases outside gene matches: 6. The CDR3 covers 14 residues. The CDR3 loop is CASSGQGIVYEQYF. The CDR3 bases are TGTGCCAGCAGCGGACAGGGGATCGTCTACGAGCAGTACTTC. The full variable domain, its missing parts supplied by reference TRBV2 and TRBJ2-7, is EPEVTQTPSHQVTQMGQEVILRCVPISNHLYFYWYRQILGQKVEFLVSFYNNEISEKSEIFDDQFSVERPDGSNFTLKIRSTKLEDSAMYFCASSGQGIVYEQYFGPGTRLTVT.

V usage is TRBV5-5 and J usage is TRBJ1-4; D is undetermined. Trimming stripped 0 bases from V and 7 bases from J, with 16 bases between. This CDR3 comprises 16 residues. CDR1 SGHKS and CDR2 YYEKEE come from the germline V gene (reference sequence). For the CDR3, the DNA is TGTGCCAGCAGCTTGGCACCTGTGAGGAGAGGTGAAAAACTGTTTTTT. It is translated as CASSLAPVRRGEKLFF.

V and J are TRBV28 and TRBJ2-7; 11 bases fit TRBD2. Looked up from germline, CDR1 is MDHEN and CDR2 is SYDVKM. The CDR3 runs 15 residues. Unmatched junction bases numbered 7, after V lost 5 bases and J lost 4 bases. In DNA form, the CDR3 reads TGTGCCAGCAGTCCGCCACTAGCGGGAGCTTACGAGCAGTACTTC. This encodes CASSPPLAGAYEQYF.

The V gene is TRBV4-1, the J gene TRBJ1-5, with a possible D match to TRBD1 (6 bases). There are 15 residues in the CDR3. Germline CDR1 is MGHRA and CDR2 is YSYEKL. Trimming took off 2 bases at V and 2 bases at J, with 10 bases between the two ends. The CDR3 loop reads CASSQLGAGNQPQHF. Written as DNA, the CDR3 is TGCGCCAGCAGCCAACTGGGGGCGGGCAATCAGCCCCAGCATTTT.

This chain uses TRBV3-1 (or the pseudogene TRBV3-2) with TRBJ1-1, with 7 bases lining up with TRBD1. The CDR3 is made up of 13 amino acids. After removal of 5 bases from V and 4 bases from J, the junction contained 4 bases not matched to a gene. In germline, CDR1 is LGHDT, CDR2 YNNKEL (reference sequence). CDR3 protein: CASSNQGVTEAFF. In DNA form, the CDR3 reads TGTGCCAGCAGCAACCAGGGGGTCACTGAAGCTTTCTTT.

This chain joins TRBV4-1 and TRBJ2-3; 10 bases agree with TRBD2. Germline-derived CDR1 and CDR2 are MGHRA and YSYEKL. Trimming cost V 2 bases and J 4 bases; bases outside gene matches: 15. CDR3 length: 19 amino acids. CDR3 region: CASSQRRSEAGGPSDTQYF. Here the CDR3 DNA reads TGCGCCAGCAGCCAAAGAAGATCAGAAGCGGGAGGGCCGTCAGATACGCAGTATTTT.

V usage is TRBV21-1 and J usage is TRBJ1-5; no DNA check was done on the table's D call, TRBD1. TRBV21-1 is an annotated pseudogene. This CDR3 region has 18 residues. The CDR3 sequence is CASSKDPTDSEWNQPQHF. In DNA form, the CDR3 reads TGTGCCAGCAGCAAAGATCCTACGGACAGTGAATGGAATCAGCCCCAGCATTTT.